The sequence of this T cell receptor beta chain was determined in a study of control samples from healthy donors and cancer patients. The repertoire was sequenced with immunoSEQ multiplex PCR; TCRdb's copy has only in-frame clones and lacks some. Its table lists around 190,000 clones. The CDR3 runs 13 residues. V was clipped by 4 bases and J by 2 bases, with 8 bases between them. Germline CDR1 reads MNHEY; CDR2 reads SVGAGI. The origin of this receptor is a woman in her twenties or thirties in good health. The chain has TRBV6-5 and TRBJ1-2; D is unclear. Sequenced input: blood. CDR3 protein: CASSLSVNYGYTF. DNA of the CDR3: TGTGCCAGCAGTTTAAGCGTGAACTATGGCTACACCTTC.